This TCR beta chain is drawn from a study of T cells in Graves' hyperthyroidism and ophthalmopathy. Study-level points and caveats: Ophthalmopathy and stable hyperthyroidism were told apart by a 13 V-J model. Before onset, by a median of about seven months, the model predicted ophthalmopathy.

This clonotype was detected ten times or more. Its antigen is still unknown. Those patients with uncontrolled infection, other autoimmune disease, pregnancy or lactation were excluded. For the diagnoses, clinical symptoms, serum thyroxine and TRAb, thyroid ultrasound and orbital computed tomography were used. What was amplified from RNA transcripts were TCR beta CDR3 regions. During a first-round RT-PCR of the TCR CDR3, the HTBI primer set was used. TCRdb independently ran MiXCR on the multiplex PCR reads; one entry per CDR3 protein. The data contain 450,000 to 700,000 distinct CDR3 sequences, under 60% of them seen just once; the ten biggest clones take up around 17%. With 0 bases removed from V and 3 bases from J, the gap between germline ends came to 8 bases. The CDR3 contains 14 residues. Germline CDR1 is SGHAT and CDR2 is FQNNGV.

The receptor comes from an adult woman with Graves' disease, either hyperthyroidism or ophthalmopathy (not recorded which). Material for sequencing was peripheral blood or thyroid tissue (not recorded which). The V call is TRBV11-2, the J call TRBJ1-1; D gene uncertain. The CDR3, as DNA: TGTGCCAGCAGCTTAGATGGGAGTGACACTGAAGCTTTCTTT. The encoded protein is CASSLDGSDTEAFF.